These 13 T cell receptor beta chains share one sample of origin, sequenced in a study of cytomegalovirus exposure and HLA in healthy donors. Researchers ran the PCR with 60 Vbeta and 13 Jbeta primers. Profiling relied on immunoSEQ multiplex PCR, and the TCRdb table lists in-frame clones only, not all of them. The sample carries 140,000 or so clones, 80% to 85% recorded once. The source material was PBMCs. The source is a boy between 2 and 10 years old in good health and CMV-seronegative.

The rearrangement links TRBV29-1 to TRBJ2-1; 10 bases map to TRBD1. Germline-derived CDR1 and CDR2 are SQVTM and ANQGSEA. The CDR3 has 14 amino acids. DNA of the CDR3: TGCAGTGGGACCCGACAGGGGGCTATCAATGAGCAGTTCTTC. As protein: CSGTRQGAINEQFF.

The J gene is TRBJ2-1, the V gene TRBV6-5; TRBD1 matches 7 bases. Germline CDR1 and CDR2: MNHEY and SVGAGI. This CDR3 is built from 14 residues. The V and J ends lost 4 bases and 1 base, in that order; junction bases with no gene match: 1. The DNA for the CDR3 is TGTGCCAGCAGTTTGACAGGGTCCTACAATGAGCAGTTCTTC. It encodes CASSLTGSYNEQFF.

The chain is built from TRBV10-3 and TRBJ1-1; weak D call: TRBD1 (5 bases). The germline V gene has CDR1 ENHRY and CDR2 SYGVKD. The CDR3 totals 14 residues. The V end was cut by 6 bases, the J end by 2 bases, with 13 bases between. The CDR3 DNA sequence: TGTGCCATCAGGCAGGGTGTTACAAACACTGAAGCTTTCTTT. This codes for CAIRQGVTNTEAFF.

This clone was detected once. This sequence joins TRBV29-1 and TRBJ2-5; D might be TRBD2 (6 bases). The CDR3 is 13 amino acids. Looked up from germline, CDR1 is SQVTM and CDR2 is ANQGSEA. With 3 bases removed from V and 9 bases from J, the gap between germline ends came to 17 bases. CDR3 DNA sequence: TGCAGCGTTGAGTCGGGACTGGGGTTGGCCCAGTACTTC. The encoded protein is CSVESGLGLAQYF.

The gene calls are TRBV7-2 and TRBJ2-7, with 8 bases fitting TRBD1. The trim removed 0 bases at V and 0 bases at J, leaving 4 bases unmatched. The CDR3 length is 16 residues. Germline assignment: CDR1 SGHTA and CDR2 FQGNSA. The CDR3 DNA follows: TGTGCCAGCAGCTTAGCCTCAGGGGGCATCTCCTACGAGCAGTACTTC. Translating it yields CASSLASGGISYEQYF.

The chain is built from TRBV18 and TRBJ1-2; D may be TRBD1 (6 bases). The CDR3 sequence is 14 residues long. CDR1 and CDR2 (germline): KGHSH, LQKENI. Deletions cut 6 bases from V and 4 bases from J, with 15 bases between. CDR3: CASSSQGTLYGYTF. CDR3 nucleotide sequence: TGTGCCAGCTCGTCACAGGGTACTCTCTATGGCTACACCTTC.

The CDR3 coding sequence is TGTGCCAGCAGCTTAGATGGACTAGCGGCCACAGATACGCAGTATTTT. Translation: CASSLDGLAATDTQYF. The chain couples TRBV11-2 to TRBJ2-3; 10 positions match TRBD2. Germline values: CDR1 SGHAT, CDR2 FQNNGV. The CDR3 extends over 16 amino acids. Trimming removed 0 bases from V and 2 bases from J; junction bases left unmatched: 2.

The CDR3 DNA is TGTGCCAGCAGGGACAGGAACACTGAAGCTTTCTTT. It specifies CASRDRNTEAFF. The chain carries TRBV11-3 and TRBJ1-1, with a tentative D call TRBD1 (6 bases). Trimming left V 6 bases short and J 1 base short, with 6 bases between. Germline CDR1 SGHNT, CDR2 YENEEA. This CDR3 spans 12 amino acids.

CDR3 protein: CAWRRQGNTEAFF. The CDR3 bases are TGTGCCTGGAGGAGACAGGGGAACACTGAAGCTTTCTTT. The chain has TRBV30 and TRBJ1-1; 7 nucleotides match TRBD1. Germline CDR1 and CDR2: GTSNPN and SVGIG (reference sequence). This CDR3 comprises 13 residues. The J segment lost 1 base and the V segment lost 3 bases, leaving 2 bases of the junction unmatched.

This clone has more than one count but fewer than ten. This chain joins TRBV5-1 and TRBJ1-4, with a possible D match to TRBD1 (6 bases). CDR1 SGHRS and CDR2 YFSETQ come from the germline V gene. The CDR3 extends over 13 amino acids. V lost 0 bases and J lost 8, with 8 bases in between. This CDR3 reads CASSLEGVEKLFF. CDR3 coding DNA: TGCGCCAGCAGCTTGGAGGGGGTGGAAAAACTGTTTTTT.

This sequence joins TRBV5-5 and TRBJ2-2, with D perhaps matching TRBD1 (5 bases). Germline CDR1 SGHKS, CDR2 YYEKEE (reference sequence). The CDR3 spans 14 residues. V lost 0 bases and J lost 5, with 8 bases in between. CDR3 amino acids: CASSLVAGTGELFF. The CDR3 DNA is TGTGCCAGCAGCTTGGTGGCAGGGACCGGGGAGCTGTTTTTT.

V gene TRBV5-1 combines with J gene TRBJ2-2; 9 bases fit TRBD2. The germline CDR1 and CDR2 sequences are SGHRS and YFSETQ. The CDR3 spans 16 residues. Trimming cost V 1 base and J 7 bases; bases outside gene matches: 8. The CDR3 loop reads CASSLTRGGGDGELFF. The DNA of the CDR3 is TGCGCCAGCAGCTTGACCCGCGGGGGGGGCGACGGGGAGCTGTTTTTT.

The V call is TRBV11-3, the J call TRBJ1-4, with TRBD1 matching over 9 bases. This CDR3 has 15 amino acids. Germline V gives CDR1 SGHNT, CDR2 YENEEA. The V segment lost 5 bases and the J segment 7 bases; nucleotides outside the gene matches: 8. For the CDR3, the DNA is TGTGCCAGCAGCCGAACAGGGGGCTTTAGTGAAAAACTGTTTTTT. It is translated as CASSRTGGFSEKLFF.